A single T cell receptor beta chain is shown here with its context. Generated by immunoSEQ multiplex PCR, the TCRdb table keeps only in-frame clones and is missing some. The sample consists of about 48,000 clones, roughly 93% of them appearing once. The source of the sample is a study of control samples from healthy donors and cancer patients. J lost 2 bases, V lost 7 bases, and 2 bases had no gene match. The CDR3 loop spans 12 amino acids. The V gene's germline CDR1 is MDHEN and CDR2 SYDVKM. The chain joins TRBV28 to TRBJ2-7; 7 bases match TRBD2. This TCR derives from a woman between 45 and 65 years old with head and neck cancer. Specimen: PBMCs. DNA for the CDR3: TGTGCCAGCACCGGGAGGACCTACGAGCAGTACTTC. Its protein product is CASTGRTYEQYF.